This passage covers 30 T cell receptor beta chains from one sample sequenced in a study of OX40 agonist ivuxolimab in advanced cancers. Profiled with immunoSEQ multiplex PCR; TCRdb holds only in-frame clones, not every one. The data hold tens of thousands of clones, with 80% observed a single time. The specimen was CD4+ or CD8+ T cells sorted from blood, collected in a trial of the OX40 agonist ivuxolimab. All receptors derive from an adult with an advanced solid tumor such as melanoma, head and neck, liver or kidney cancer.

This sequence joins TRBV6-1 and TRBJ1-1; the match to TRBD1 covers 7 bases. The trim removed 0 bases at V and 1 base at J, leaving 5 bases unmatched. The CDR3 contains 16 residues. The germline V gene has CDR1 MNHNS and CDR2 SASEGT. CDR3 protein: CASSEAVGQRNTEAFF. The CDR3 DNA is TGTGCCAGCAGTGAAGCGGTGGGACAGAGGAACACTGAAGCTTTCTTT.

This chain joins TRBV4-3 and TRBJ1-4; no clear D gene. Germline-derived CDR1 and CDR2 are LGHNA and YSLEER. The CDR3 spans 13 residues. V gave up 1 base and J gave up 7 bases, with 7 bases separating them. The CDR3 sequence: CASSQGSSEKLFF. CDR3 DNA sequence: TGCGCCAGCAGCCAAGGGAGCAGTGAAAAACTGTTTTTT.

CDR3 in DNA: TGTGCCAGCAGCTTGGCCCAGGGGTATAGCAATCAGCCCCAGCATTTT. Its protein is CASSLAQGYSNQPQHF. The chain links TRBV5-6 to TRBJ1-5; tentatively, D is TRBD1 (6 bases). Germline assignment: CDR1 SGHDT and CDR2 YYEEEE. V was shortened by 0 bases and J by 0 bases, with 10 bases between the two germline ends. The CDR3 runs 16 residues. Full variable domain (rest looked up from reference TRBV5-6 and TRBJ1-5): DAGVTQSPTHLIKTRGQQVTLRCSPKSGHDTVSWYQQALGQGPQFIFQYYEEEERQRGNFPDRFSGHQFPNYSSELNVNALLLGDSALYLCASSLAQGYSNQPQHFGDGTRLSIL.

V is TRBV2 and J is TRBJ2-7; 9 bases fit TRBD1. Per the germline V gene, CDR1 is SNHLY and CDR2 is FYNNEI. J lost 4 bases, V lost 6 bases, and 13 bases had no gene match. This CDR3 has 16 amino acids. The CDR3 sequence: CASSNLGDRGAYEQYF. As DNA, the CDR3 is TGTGCCAGCAGCAACCTGGGAGACAGGGGGGCGTACGAGCAGTACTTC.

The genes are TRBV5-1 and TRBJ2-7; tentatively, D is TRBD1 (6 bases). The CDR3 length is 15 residues. The ends were cut back, 3 bases at V and 0 bases at J, with 13 bases in the middle. The germline V gene has CDR1 SGHRS and CDR2 YFSETQ. The CDR3 sequence is CASSSEGVSSYEQYF. The DNA for the CDR3 is TGCGCCAGCAGCTCCGAGGGGGTGAGCTCCTACGAGCAGTACTTC.

J is TRBJ2-7 and V is TRBV5-1; D unresolved. This CDR3 contains 14 residues. V lost 0 bases to trimming and J lost 2 bases, with 9 bases between them. Germline lookup yields CDR1 SGHRS and CDR2 YFSETQ. The CDR3 DNA sequence: TGCGCCAGCAGCTTGGGAGACGGAGCCTACGAGCAGTACTTC. Its protein is CASSLGDGAYEQYF. Drawing the rest from reference TRBV5-1 and TRBJ2-7, the complete variable domain is KAGVTQTPRYLIKTRGQQVTLSCSPISGHRSVSWYQQTPGQGLQFLFEYFSETQRNKGNFPGRFSGRQFSNSRSEMNVSTLELGDSALYLCASSLGDGAYEQYFGPGTRLTVT.

V usage is TRBV7-6 and J usage is TRBJ2-5; no definite D call. CDR1 and CDR2 from the germline V gene are SGHVS and FNYEAQ. The V and J ends lost 8 bases and 4 bases respectively, with 17 bases between them. The CDR3 totals 14 residues. CDR3 nucleotides: TGTGCCAGCGCCAGACCCGATGCCGGAGAGACCCAGTACTTC. Translation: CASARPDAGETQYF.

The chain carries TRBV19 and TRBJ1-2; unclear D gene. V was pared by 7 bases and J by 2 bases, with 17 bases between. Germline lookup yields CDR1 LNHDA and CDR2 SQIVND (reference sequence). The CDR3 runs to 15 residues. The chain's CDR3 is CASNPGQYPNYGYTF. CDR3 in DNA: TGTGCCAGTAATCCAGGCCAGTACCCAAACTATGGCTACACCTTC.

The V gene is TRBV6-5, the J gene TRBJ2-2; D is possibly TRBD2 (6 bases). CDR3 size: 16 residues. V was clipped by 2 bases and J by 5 bases, with 15 bases between them. Germline CDR1 reads MNHEY; CDR2 reads SVGAGI. The CDR3 coding sequence is TGTGCCAGCAGTTACATGACGGGGGTTGGGACCGGGGAGCTGTTTTTT. It encodes CASSYMTGVGTGELFF.

The rearrangement uses TRBV7-8 and TRBJ2-1; possible D gene TRBD1, 6 bases. The V and J ends lost 5 bases and 10 bases respectively, with 18 bases between them. Germline CDR1 reads SGHVS; CDR2 reads FQNEAQ. The CDR3 has 14 residues. Written as DNA, the CDR3 is TGTGCCAGCAGCACCCGCGGCAAGGGGGACGAGCAGTTCTTC. Translation gives CASSTRGKGDEQFF.

This clone was observed a few times. This chain uses TRBV6-6 with TRBJ2-4, with TRBD1 identical over 7 bases. Unmatched junction bases numbered 6, after V lost 6 bases and J lost 7 bases. The length of the CDR3 is 13 residues. Germline loops: CDR1 MNHNY, CDR2 SVGAGI (reference sequence). The CDR3 sequence: CASSTQGMNIQYF. DNA of the CDR3: TGTGCCAGCAGCACACAGGGGATGAACATTCAGTACTTC.

This sequence joins TRBV20-1 and TRBJ2-3; D is undetermined. V was clipped by 6 bases and J by 6 bases, with 10 bases between them. This CDR3 comprises 11 residues. CDR1 is DFQATT, CDR2 SNEGSKA, per germline (reference sequence). CDR3 bases: TGCAGTGCGGCGACTGGGGATACGCAGTATTTT. It translates to CSAATGDTQYF.

This chain links TRBV10-3 with TRBJ2-3; 11 nucleotides agree with TRBD1. CDR1 and CDR2 (germline): ENHRY, SYGVKD. The J segment lost 6 bases and the V segment lost 5 bases, leaving 7 bases of the junction unmatched. The CDR3 covers 15 residues. The CDR3 loop is CAISSGTGGTDTQYF. In DNA form, the CDR3 reads TGTGCCATCAGTTCCGGGACAGGGGGAACGGATACGCAGTATTTT.

The chain couples TRBV19 to TRBJ1-3; TRBD1 agrees at 9 bases. CDR3 length: 16 residues. Germline CDR1 LNHDA, CDR2 SQIVND (reference sequence). The V segment lost 7 bases and the J segment 4 bases; nucleotides outside the gene matches: 11. The chain's CDR3 is CASKPYTGGRGNTIYF. As DNA, the CDR3 is TGTGCCAGTAAACCGTACACAGGGGGCCGCGGAAACACCATATATTTT.

Regarding this clone: The DNA is omitted, as the CDR3 cannot be located on it reliably, and the CDR3 follows TCRdb's listing. The rearrangement joins TRBV6-5 to TRBJ2-1; the table's D call, TRBD2, was not checked against the DNA. CDR1 MNHEY and CDR2 SVGAGI come from the germline V gene. The CDR3 has 15 residues if both end residues are counted. CDR3 amino acids: CASSSSGGAYNEQFF.

The V gene is TRBV5-1, the J gene TRBJ2-5; possible D gene TRBD1, 6 bases. V dropped 3 bases and J dropped 5 bases, with 17 bases sitting between them. Germline CDR1 and CDR2: SGHRS and YFSETQ. The length of the CDR3 is 15 residues. The CDR3 DNA follows: TGCGCCAGCAGCTCTAGTGGACAGATTGGCGAGACCCAGTACTTC. Translating it yields CASSSSGQIGETQYF.

The rearrangement uses TRBV18 and TRBJ2-5; D uncertain. This CDR3 region has 12 residues. CDR1 KGHSH and CDR2 LQKENI come from the germline V gene. Trimming stripped 1 base from V and 5 bases from J, with 5 bases between. CDR3 coding DNA: TGTGCCAGCTCACCACATAGGGAGACCCAGTACTTC. It encodes CASSPHRETQYF.

The V gene is TRBV13, the J gene TRBJ2-1; tentatively, D is TRBD2 (5 bases). The germline V and J ends were trimmed by 3 bases and 8 bases, with 8 bases remaining between them. The length of the CDR3 is 12 residues. In germline, CDR1 is PRHDT, CDR2 FYEKMQ (reference sequence). The CDR3 DNA follows: TGTGCCAGCAGCTTTCGGGGTCATGAGCAGTTCTTC. It encodes CASSFRGHEQFF.

This clone was detected once. The CDR3 loop reads CASSPQGWVAFF. As DNA, the CDR3 is TGTGCCAGTAGTCCACAGGGTTGGGTAGCTTTCTTT. This sequence joins TRBV19 and TRBJ1-1, with D perhaps matching TRBD1 (6 bases). This CDR3 region has 12 residues. V shed 5 bases and J shed 10 bases, with 14 bases lying between them. In germline, CDR1 is LNHDA, CDR2 SQIVND (reference sequence).

The J gene is TRBJ1-2, the V gene TRBV9; the D gene is possibly TRBD1 (6 bases). Germline lookup yields CDR1 SGDLS and CDR2 YYNGEE. The ends were cut back, 0 bases at V and 1 base at J, with 13 bases in the middle. This CDR3 has 16 amino acids. The CDR3, as DNA: TGTGCCAGCAGCGTAGCTACAAGGGGGGGTAACTATGGCTACACCTTC. This sequence encodes CASSVATRGGNYGYTF.

This clone was picked up a small number of times. This rearrangement joins TRBV5-1 to TRBJ2-3, with TRBD2 matching 10 bases. The V segment lost 2 bases and the J segment 4 bases; nucleotides outside the gene matches: 7. There are 16 residues in the CDR3. CDR1 is SGHRS and CDR2 is YFSETQ in the germline V gene. CDR3 protein: CASSLRLAGVADTQYF. The CDR3 nucleotides read TGCGCCAGCAGCTTACGGCTAGCGGGGGTGGCAGATACGCAGTATTTT. Using reference TRBV5-1 and TRBJ2-3 for the parts outside the CDR3, the full variable domain is KAGVTQTPRYLIKTRGQQVTLSCSPISGHRSVSWYQQTPGQGLQFLFEYFSETQRNKGNFPGRFSGRQFSNSRSEMNVSTLELGDSALYLCASSLRLAGVADTQYFGPGTRLTVL.

With respect to this clone: The junction departs from the called germline gene at one end, perhaps through a read error. This chain connects TRBV7-8 to TRBJ1-1, with a weak D call TRBD1 (6 bases). The CDR3 length is 12 residues. The germline gives CDR1 SGHVS, CDR2 FQNEAQ. This chain's CDR3 is CASSSTRGVGDF. In DNA, the CDR3 is TGTGCCAGCAGCTCTACGAGGGGGGTGGGGGACTTT. Drawing the rest from reference TRBV7-8 and TRBJ1-1, the complete variable domain is GAGVSQSPRYKVAKRGQDVALRCDPISGHVSLFWYQQALGQGPEFLTYFQNEAQLDKSGLPSDRFFAERPEGSVSTLKIQRTQQEDSAVYLCASSSTRGVGDFGQGTRLTVV.

V and J are TRBV10-2 and TRBJ1-2; tentative D call: TRBD1 (6 bases). Trimming pared 6 bases from V and 8 bases from J, leaving 16 bases between. The germline V gene encodes CDR1 WSHSY and CDR2 SAAADI. This CDR3 is built from 13 residues. Here the CDR3 reads CASSPGAGVGYTF. The CDR3 bases are TGCGCCAGCAGCCCTGGGGCAGGGGTCGGCTACACCTTC.

The chain employs TRBV5-4 and TRBJ1-2; D ambiguous. This CDR3 contains 14 residues. Trimming removed 2 bases at V and 8 bases at J, with 16 bases between. Germline-derived CDR1 and CDR2 are SGHNT and YYREEE (reference sequence). In nucleotides, the CDR3 is TGTGCCAGCAGCTTTTCTGGCAGCCTAGGCGGCTACACCTTC. Translated: CASSFSGSLGGYTF. Variable domain in full (rest from reference TRBV5-4 and TRBJ1-2): ETGVTQSPTHLIKTRGQQVTLRCSSQSGHNTVSWYQQALGQGPQFIFQYYREEENGRGNFPPRFSGLQFPNYSSELNVNALELDDSALYLCASSFSGSLGGYTFGSGTRLTVV.

The rearrangement uses TRBV19 and TRBJ1-6; TRBD1 matches 10 bases. J gave up 7 bases and V 4 bases, and 7 bases lay outside the gene matches. The CDR3 runs to 16 residues. Germline CDR1 LNHDA, CDR2 SQIVND (reference sequence). Written as DNA, the CDR3 is TGTGCCAGTAGTACCACGGGACAGGGGAGCAATTCACCCCTCCACTTT. Its translation: CASSTTGQGSNSPLHF.

The chain uses TRBV19 and TRBJ1-5; D is uncertain. Per the germline V gene, CDR1 is LNHDA and CDR2 is SQIVND (reference sequence). Trimming took off 5 bases at V and 4 bases at J, with 9 bases between the two ends. This CDR3 spans 13 amino acids. The CDR3 protein is CASSLSENQPQHF. Written as DNA, the CDR3 is TGTGCCAGTAGTTTGTCAGAAAATCAGCCCCAGCATTTT. Using reference TRBV19 and TRBJ1-5 for the parts outside the CDR3, the full variable domain is DGGITQSPKYLFRKEGQNVTLSCEQNLNHDAMYWYRQDPGQGLRLIYYSQIVNDFQKGDIAEGYSVSREKKESFPLTVTSAQKNPTAFYLCASSLSENQPQHFGDGTRLSIL.

The rearrangement links TRBV7-9 to TRBJ1-1, with a tentative D call TRBD1 (6 bases). The germline V and J ends were trimmed by 4 bases and 1 base, with 10 bases remaining between them. The CDR3 consists of 14 residues. Per the germline V gene, CDR1 is SEHNR and CDR2 is FQNEAQ (reference sequence). The CDR3 protein is CASSSQGRNTEAFF. CDR3 nucleotides: TGTGCCAGCAGCTCACAGGGTCGGAACACTGAAGCTTTCTTT. The full variable domain, completed using reference TRBV7-9 and TRBJ1-1, is DTGVSQNPRHKITKRGQNVTFRCDPISEHNRLYWYRQTLGQGPEFLTYFQNEAQLEKSRLLSDRFSAERPKGSFSTLEIQRTEQGDSAMYLCASSSQGRNTEAFFGQGTRLTVV.

The CDR3 spells CASSYSRTAPGELFF. In DNA, the CDR3 is TGTGCCAGCAGTTACTCGAGGACAGCCCCCGGGGAGCTGTTTTTT. The rearrangement joins TRBV6-5 to TRBJ2-2; tentatively, D is TRBD1 (6 bases). Trimming shortened V by 0 bases and J by 6 bases, and 11 bases separated the two germline ends. The CDR3 loop spans 15 amino acids. Germline V gene lookup returns CDR1 MNHEY and CDR2 SVGAGI.

This clone was counted a single time. J is TRBJ2-3 and V is TRBV5-4, with 8 bases matching TRBD2. Germline CDR1 and CDR2: SGHNT and YYREEE (reference sequence). After removal of 2 bases from V and 5 bases from J, the junction contained 7 bases not matched to a gene. The CDR3 is 15 amino acids. CDR3 DNA sequence: TGTGCCAGCAGCTTCGGGACTAGAGGGATAGATACGCAGTATTTT. As protein: CASSFGTRGIDTQYF.

V and J are TRBV5-1 and TRBJ2-7; 10 nucleotides agree with TRBD1. CDR1 is SGHRS and CDR2 is YFSETQ in the germline V gene. V lost 3 bases and J lost 6; bases outside the gene matches: 6. The CDR3 covers 14 residues. The CDR3: CASSSTGTGAEQYF. The CDR3 DNA is TGCGCCAGCAGCTCTACCGGGACAGGGGCCGAGCAGTACTTC.